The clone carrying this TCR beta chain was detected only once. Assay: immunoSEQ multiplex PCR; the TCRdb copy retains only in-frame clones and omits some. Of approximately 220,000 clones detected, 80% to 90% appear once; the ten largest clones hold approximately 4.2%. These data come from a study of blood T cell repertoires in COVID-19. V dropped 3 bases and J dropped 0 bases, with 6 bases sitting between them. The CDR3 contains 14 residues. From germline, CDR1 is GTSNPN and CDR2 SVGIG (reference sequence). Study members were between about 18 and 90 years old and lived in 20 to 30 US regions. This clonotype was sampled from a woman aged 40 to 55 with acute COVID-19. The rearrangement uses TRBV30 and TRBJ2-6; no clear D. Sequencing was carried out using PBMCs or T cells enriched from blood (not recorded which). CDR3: CAWRDFSGANVLTF. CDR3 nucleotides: TGTGCCTGGAGAGACTTCTCTGGGGCCAACGTCCTGACTTTC.